The 21 T cell receptor beta chains below were found in one sample sequenced in a study of blood T cell repertoires in COVID-19. Libraries were prepared by immunoSEQ multiplex PCR; TCRdb keeps only in-frame clonotypes and omits some of them. Of approximately 290,000 clones listed, approximately 85% are singletons. Material: PBMCs or T cells enriched from blood (not recorded which). The receptors were sampled from a woman aged 25 to 39 who had recovered from COVID-19.

The rearrangement links TRBV19 to TRBJ1-5, with D uncertain. Trimming stripped 3 bases from V and 7 bases from J, with 19 bases between. This CDR3 spans 16 amino acids. Germline CDR1 reads LNHDA; CDR2 reads SQIVND (reference sequence). The CDR3 nucleotides read TGTGCCAGTAGTATCCCCGCGGTCTTGGTAGAACAGCCCCAGCATTTT. Protein sequence: CASSIPAVLVEQPQHF.

The chain joins TRBV4-1 to TRBJ2-2; TRBD1 is a possible D gene (5 bases). The CDR3 is 18 amino acids. In germline, CDR1 is MGHRA, CDR2 YSYEKL. V lost 0 bases and J lost 5, with 19 bases in between. CDR3 amino acids: CASSQDVLGQGLTGELFF. The CDR3, as DNA: TGCGCCAGCAGCCAAGACGTATTGGGGCAGGGCTTGACCGGGGAGCTGTTTTTT.

The chain links TRBV19 to TRBJ1-5; 7 bases agree with TRBD1. The CDR3 has 15 residues. The germline V gene has CDR1 LNHDA and CDR2 SQIVND (reference sequence). J gave up 5 bases and V 4 bases, and 8 bases lay outside the gene matches. CDR3 protein: CASSKGDRVDQPQHF. CDR3 DNA sequence: TGTGCCAGTAGTAAGGGCGACAGGGTGGATCAGCCCCAGCATTTT.

The CDR3 region is CASSYGGMKAGELFF. The CDR3 DNA follows: TGTGCCAGCAGTTACGGGGGGATGAAGGCCGGGGAGCTGTTTTTT. The chain carries TRBV6-2 or TRBV6-3 and TRBJ2-2, with a tentative D call TRBD2 (6 bases). The germline V gene encodes CDR1 MNHEY and CDR2 SVGEGT. The CDR3 has 15 amino acids. V was trimmed by 2 bases and J by 6 bases, leaving 13 bases between them.

This clone has a handful of counts. This chain joins TRBV25-1 and TRBJ1-1; a weak D match, TRBD1 (6 bases). Germline CDR1 and CDR2: MGHDK and SYGVNS. This CDR3 contains 13 residues. Between the trimmed V and J ends, which lost 10 bases and 4 bases, there was a span of 16 bases. CDR3 DNA sequence: TGTGCCACAGAATGGGGGGGCGGCACTGAAGCTTTCTTT. Translating gives CATEWGGGTEAFF.

This chain links TRBV6-5 with TRBJ1-2, with 9 bases fitting TRBD1. V shed 6 bases and J 7 bases; nucleotides not matched to a gene: 3. This CDR3 spans 12 amino acids. CDR1 is MNHEY and CDR2 is SVGAGI in the germline V gene. The CDR3 DNA reads TGTGCCAGCAGCACAGGGGGCTTTGGCTACACCTTC. Residues: CASSTGGFGYTF.

V is TRBV10-1 and J is TRBJ1-1; D is possibly TRBD1 (6 bases). CDR1 WNHNN and CDR2 SYGVQD come from the germline V gene (reference sequence). The CDR3 runs 14 residues. The V end lost 4 bases, the J end lost 1 base, and 10 bases lay between the germline ends. The CDR3 reads CASSGGPENTEAFF. The DNA of the CDR3 is TGCGCCAGCAGTGGGGGGCCAGAGAACACTGAAGCTTTCTTT.

As DNA, the CDR3 is TGTGCCAGCACAGGGGGCAACTATGGCTACACCTTC. Protein: CASTGGNYGYTF. The rearrangement uses TRBV12-3 or TRBV12-4 and TRBJ1-2; TRBD1 matches 8 bases. Losses at the gene ends were 7 bases for V and 2 bases for J; bases not matched to a gene: 0. CDR3 length equals 12 residues.

This chain links TRBV2 with TRBJ1-6; TRBD1 aligns across 8 bases. The length of the CDR3 is 16 residues. Germline assignment: CDR1 SNHLY and CDR2 FYNNEI. V shed 7 bases and J 6 bases; nucleotides not matched to a gene: 11. CDR3 amino acids: CASTPGQGTSNSPLHF. As DNA, the CDR3 is TGTGCCAGCACTCCTGGACAGGGAACGTCTAATTCACCCCTCCACTTT.

The chain combines TRBV4-1 with TRBJ1-2; D not certain. Germline V gives CDR1 MGHRA, CDR2 YSYEKL. V was pared by 0 bases and J by 8 bases, with 10 bases between. CDR3 size: 13 residues. CDR3 nucleotide sequence: TGCGCCAGCAGCCAAGATCTCGGGGTGGGCTACACCTTC. Residues: CASSQDLGVGYTF.

The rearrangement uses TRBV30 and TRBJ2-2; D perhaps matches TRBD2 (7 bases). Germline assignment: CDR1 GTSNPN and CDR2 SVGIG (reference sequence). Deletions cut 8 bases from V and 3 bases from J, with 16 bases between. The CDR3 spans 14 residues. CDR3 DNA: TGTGCCCTGAGATTAGGGGGGGACACCGGGGAGCTGTTTTTT. Its protein is CALRLGGDTGELFF.

This clone is a singleton in its sample. The chain joins TRBV3-1 (or the pseudogene TRBV3-2) to TRBJ2-1; possibly TRBD1 for D (6 bases). The CDR3 covers 17 residues. The V end lost 4 bases, the J end lost 4 bases, and 20 bases lay between the germline ends. In germline, CDR1 is LGHDT, CDR2 YNNKEL (reference sequence). In nucleotides, the CDR3 is TGTGCCAGCAGCCCAGTTGCCGGGACACCCAAATACAATGAGCAGTTCTTC. Amino acids: CASSPVAGTPKYNEQFF.

The rearrangement uses TRBV6-6 and TRBJ1-2; 8 nucleotides agree with TRBD1. CDR1 is MNHNY, CDR2 SVGAGI, per germline (reference sequence). The V segment lost 7 bases and the J segment 4 bases; nucleotides outside the gene matches: 8. The CDR3 covers 14 residues. CDR3 sequence: CASNDRGPSYGYTF. Here the CDR3 DNA reads TGTGCCAGCAATGACAGGGGCCCGTCCTATGGCTACACCTTC.

The rearrangement joins TRBV24-1 to TRBJ2-3; 12 bases agree with TRBD2. The V and J ends lost 3 bases and 4 bases, in that order; junction bases with no gene match: 7. The CDR3 consists of 17 residues. Germline V lookup: CDR1 KGHDR, CDR2 SFDVKD. The CDR3 coding sequence is TGTGCCACCAGTGATCCACTAGCGGGAGGTGTGGCAGATACGCAGTATTTT. Amino acid sequence: CATSDPLAGGVADTQYF.

The V gene is TRBV6-5, the J gene TRBJ1-5; D uncertain. CDR1 and CDR2 from the germline V gene are MNHEY and SVGAGI. CDR3 length: 14 amino acids. The V end was cut by 6 bases, the J end by 5 bases, with 14 bases between. CDR3 amino acids: CASSPGNLYQPQHF. The DNA of the CDR3 is TGTGCCAGCAGCCCAGGTAACCTCTATCAGCCCCAGCATTTT.

The chain employs TRBV19 and TRBJ2-5, with TRBD2 matching 11 bases. The V gene end was trimmed by 6 bases and the J gene end by 3 bases; junction bases not matched to a gene: 3. The CDR3 contains 14 residues. The germline V gene encodes CDR1 LNHDA and CDR2 SQIVND (reference sequence). The CDR3 DNA reads TGTGCCAGTAGCGCGGGACTAGCGGAAGAGACCCAGTACTTC. Protein: CASSAGLAEETQYF.

This clone was found once. V and J are TRBV7-9 and TRBJ2-1; 7 bases match TRBD1. CDR1 and CDR2 (germline): SEHNR, FQNEAQ (reference sequence). The CDR3 is 16 residues long. V trimming: 5 bases; J trimming: 5 bases; junction bases outside the gene matches: 12. DNA of the CDR3: TGTGCCAGCAGCATCAGACAGGGTCTTTACGACAATGAGCAGTTCTTC. Its translation: CASSIRQGLYDNEQFF.

V and J are TRBV7-9 and TRBJ1-1; no firm D call. Germline CDR1 reads SEHNR; CDR2 reads FQNEAQ (reference sequence). The CDR3 totals 15 residues. Deletions cut 6 bases from V and 0 bases from J, with 14 bases between. The DNA for the CDR3 is TGTGCCAGCAGTAACGGGATCGGAATGAACACTGAAGCTTTCTTT. Its protein is CASSNGIGMNTEAFF.

CDR3 bases: TGTGCCAGCAGCTTAGGTGGGGCCTTCCTAGCTAACTATGGCTACACCTTC. This gives the protein CASSLGGAFLANYGYTF. The V and J genes are TRBV7-6 and TRBJ1-2; possibly TRBD1 for D (5 bases). Germline CDR1 and CDR2: SGHVS and FNYEAQ. V lost 1 base, J lost 0 bases, and 15 bases lay in between. The CDR3 has 17 amino acids.

The chain has TRBV6-6 and TRBJ1-2, with TRBD1 matching over 9 bases. V dropped 10 bases and J dropped 4; count of bases not matched to a gene: 7. The CDR3 spans 13 residues. Germline CDR1 MNHNY, CDR2 SVGAGI (reference sequence). The CDR3 nucleotides are TGTGCCACCCTCAGACAGGGGGGCTATGGCTACACCTTC. Its translation: CATLRQGGYGYTF.

This sequence joins TRBV24-1 and TRBJ1-1; tentative D call: TRBD1 (6 bases). Trimming took 4 bases from V and 1 from J, leaving 12 bases between them. From germline, CDR1 is KGHDR and CDR2 SFDVKD. CDR3 length equals 15 residues. In DNA form, the CDR3 reads TGTGCCACCAGTGACCCCTCGACAGGGAACACTGAAGCTTTCTTT. Amino acid sequence: CATSDPSTGNTEAFF.